This T cell receptor beta chain is from a study of CD8+CD57+ T cells in acquired aplastic anemia. CDR3 length equals 14 residues. The V end was cut by 5 bases, the J end by 3 bases, with 14 bases between. Germline V gives CDR1 SEHNR, CDR2 FQNEAQ (reference sequence). TCR beta VDJ and CDR3 profiling used genomic DNA as template. TCRdb analysed the reads with MiXCR anew, one entry per CDR3 protein. The sample records 150,000 to 200,000 distinct CDR3 sequences, over 60% being singletons. Sequenced sample: sorted CD4+, CD8+, or CD8+CD57+ T cells (not recorded which) from PBMCs. The V call is TRBV7-9, the J call TRBJ2-7, with D tentatively TRBD1 or TRBD2 (5 bases each). The sequence derives from a human donor with severe aplastic anemia or a healthy control (not recorded which). The CDR3 is CASSPGAGSYEQYF. CDR3 in DNA: TGTGCCAGCAGCCCCGGGGCAGGGAGCTACGAGCAGTACTTC.